Each of the 21 T cell receptor beta chains below was sequenced from the same sample in a study of human T cells and chemical hapten exposure. Total RNA came from unfractionated whole blood. It was the library that attached unique molecular identifiers to individual cDNA molecules. TCRdb itself ran the reads through MiXCR, one entry per CDR3 protein. This table has about 120,000 distinct CDR3 sequences, less than 10% appearing once. Sequenced material: whole blood. The receptors derive from a human donor in good health. Some clones in this sample may be carry-over from other donors' samples.

This clonotype was counted only a few times. V and J are TRBV5-5 and TRBJ2-3; the match to TRBD1 covers 7 bases. This CDR3 contains 15 residues. The germline V gene encodes CDR1 SGHKS and CDR2 YYEKEE (reference sequence). J gave up 3 bases and V 2 bases, and 6 bases lay outside the gene matches. Written as DNA, the CDR3 is TGTGCCAGCAGCTTAGGAAGGGGGCGGACAGATACGCAGTATTTT. Its translation: CASSLGRGRTDTQYF.

This clonotype was detected ten times or more. The chain carries TRBV9 and TRBJ2-3; TRBD1 agrees at 9 bases. The CDR3 loop spans 14 amino acids. The germline V gene encodes CDR1 SGDLS and CDR2 YYNGEE. V gave up 6 bases and J gave up 0 bases; unmatched junction bases: 2. CDR3 in amino acids: CASTGTGSTDTQYF. The CDR3 DNA follows: TGTGCCAGCACCGGGACAGGGAGCACAGATACGCAGTATTTT.

This clonotype occurred many times. This chain uses TRBV12-5 with TRBJ1-1, with no clear D. CDR1 and CDR2 (germline): LGHNT, FRNRAP. Trimming stripped 6 bases from V and 4 bases from J, with 9 bases between. This CDR3 is built from 12 residues. This CDR3 is CASGPYTTEAFF. CDR3 nucleotide sequence: TGTGCTAGTGGCCCCTATACCACTGAAGCTTTCTTT.

This clonotype was detected ten times or more. The chain combines TRBV12-3 or TRBV12-4 with TRBJ2-7, with a weak D call TRBD2 (5 bases). Trimming removed 7 bases at V and 2 bases at J, with 9 bases between. CDR3 length: 12 residues. For the CDR3, the DNA is TGTGCCAGCATGAAGGGAGCCTACGAGCAGTACTTC. Residues: CASMKGAYEQYF.

This clonotype was picked up a small number of times. This chain joins TRBV2 and TRBJ2-1, with 9 bases identical to TRBD2. The V gene end was trimmed by 5 bases and the J gene end by 2 bases; junction bases not matched to a gene: 10. CDR3 length equals 17 residues. CDR1 and CDR2 (germline): SNHLY, FYNNEI. CDR3 amino acids: CASSPAGGVQAYNEQFF. As DNA, the CDR3 is TGTGCCAGCAGTCCGGCGGGGGGGGTACAGGCCTACAATGAGCAGTTCTTC.

This clonotype showed up many times. The chain recombines TRBV29-1 with TRBJ1-2; TRBD1 matches 8 bases. Germline values: CDR1 SQVTM, CDR2 ANQGSEA. This CDR3 is built from 15 residues. V was clipped by 2 bases and J by 6 bases; unmatched bases: 11. CDR3 bases: TGCAGCGTTGAAAGGACAGGGAACGCTGTGGATGGCTACACCTTC. Amino acids: CSVERTGNAVDGYTF.

Ten or more counts support this clonotype. Here the CDR3 DNA reads TGTGCCAGCAGCGCTGACCTAGGGACAGGGGGCCGAGAAAAACTGTTTTTT. Its protein product is CASSADLGTGGREKLFF. The chain recombines TRBV3-1 with TRBJ1-4, with 12 bases identical to TRBD1. There are 17 residues in the CDR3. The trim removed 5 bases at V and 8 bases at J, leaving 12 bases unmatched. Germline assignment: CDR1 LGHDT and CDR2 YNNKEL (reference sequence).

This clonotype occurred many times. The chain links TRBV27 to TRBJ1-1, with D uncertain. The CDR3 extends over 16 amino acids. Germline assignment: CDR1 MNHEY and CDR2 SMNVEV (reference sequence). Trimming pared 4 bases from V and 5 bases from J, leaving 20 bases between. CDR3 residues: CASSYVRQAGSTEAFF. CDR3 DNA sequence: TGTGCCAGCAGTTACGTAAGGCAGGCGGGTAGTACTGAAGCTTTCTTT.

The chain is built from TRBV11-2 and TRBJ1-1; D might be TRBD1 (6 bases). V was clipped by 5 bases and J by 10 bases, with 17 bases between them. The germline CDR1 and CDR2 sequences are SGHAT and FQNNGV. The CDR3 loop spans 13 amino acids. The CDR3 DNA follows: TGTGCCAGCAGCGGTAACAGGGAGGATGGAGCTTTCTTT. It encodes CASSGNREDGAFF.

Ten or more counts support this clonotype. The V and J genes are TRBV29-1 and TRBJ2-4, with unresolved D. This CDR3 is 12 amino acids long. V dropped 5 bases and J dropped 4 bases, with 9 bases sitting between them. Germline V gene data show CDR1 as SQVTM and CDR2 as ANQGSEA. CDR3: CSVQEPKNIQYF. The CDR3 nucleotides are TGCAGCGTTCAGGAGCCGAAAAACATTCAGTACTTC.

This clonotype was detected only a few times. The V gene is TRBV29-1, the J gene TRBJ1-4; 9 bases are shared with TRBD1. CDR1 is SQVTM and CDR2 is ANQGSEA in the germline V gene. V dropped 6 bases and J dropped 3; count of bases not matched to a gene: 5. The CDR3 spans 14 residues. CDR3 protein: CSVADRGPNEKLFF. The CDR3 nucleotides read TGCAGCGTGGCGGACAGGGGACCTAATGAAAAACTGTTTTTT.

The chain recombines TRBV12-3 or TRBV12-4 with TRBJ1-1; 8 positions agree with TRBD1. V gave up 5 bases and J gave up 6 bases; unmatched junction bases: 8. The CDR3 has 14 amino acids. The CDR3 spells CASSPGQGLAEAFF. In DNA form, the CDR3 reads TGTGCCAGCAGTCCCGGACAGGGTCTGGCTGAAGCTTTCTTT.

The CDR3: CASSGQNQETQYF. For the CDR3, the DNA is TGTGCCAGCAGTGGACAGAACCAAGAGACCCAGTACTTC. V gene TRBV12-3 or TRBV12-4 combines with J gene TRBJ2-5, with TRBD1 as a possible D gene (6 bases). Trimming took off 5 bases at V and 0 bases at J, with 7 bases between the two ends. The CDR3 totals 13 residues.

The V and J genes are TRBV12-3 or TRBV12-4 and TRBJ1-6; D ambiguous. CDR3 length equals 14 residues. Trimming stripped 8 bases from V and 15 bases from J, with 23 bases between. CDR3 DNA: TGTGCCAGCCACGGCAGTAAGTGGGATTTAGGCCTCCACTTT. This gives the protein CASHGSKWDLGLHF.

This clonotype was observed at least ten times. V and J are TRBV29-1 and TRBJ1-2; D possibly corresponds to TRBD1 (5 bases). The V and J ends lost 4 bases and 5 bases respectively, with 14 bases between them. The CDR3 spans 13 residues. Looked up from germline, CDR1 is SQVTM and CDR2 is ANQGSEA. CDR3 protein: CSVVPPGKYGYTF. DNA for the CDR3: TGCAGCGTTGTACCCCCAGGGAAATATGGCTACACCTTC.

The chain recombines TRBV7-8 with TRBJ2-1; 7 bases are shared with TRBD2. The junction had 4 bases not matched to a gene; V was cut back by 0 bases and J by 2 bases. Germline CDR1 is SGHVS and CDR2 is FQNEAQ. The CDR3 runs 16 residues. In DNA form, the CDR3 reads TGTGCCAGCAGCTTAGCGGGAGGGCCCGCCTACAATGAGCAGTTCTTC. Translating it yields CASSLAGGPAYNEQFF.

The V gene is TRBV29-1, the J gene TRBJ2-5; either TRBD1 or TRBD2 may fit D (6 bases each). The V gene's germline CDR1 is SQVTM and CDR2 ANQGSEA. This CDR3 comprises 14 residues. The V end lost 1 base, the J end lost 4 bases, and 13 bases lay between the germline ends. The CDR3 here is CSVEVGGGLETQYF. The CDR3 nucleotides read TGCAGCGTTGAAGTGGGGGGCGGATTAGAGACCCAGTACTTC.

The rearrangement joins TRBV11-2 to TRBJ1-2, with 10 bases fitting TRBD1. This CDR3 has 16 amino acids. Germline assignment: CDR1 SGHAT and CDR2 FQNNGV. V lost 4 bases to trimming and J lost 8 bases; unmatched junction nucleotides: 13. The CDR3 DNA sequence: TGTGCCAGCAGCTCCGCCCCGGGGACAGGGGACAAGGGCTACACCTTC. This encodes CASSSAPGTGDKGYTF.

This clonotype was detected many times. CDR3 residues: CSARTSGRYNEQFF. The DNA for the CDR3 is TGCAGTGCGCGGACTAGCGGGCGCTACAATGAGCAGTTCTTC. V and J are TRBV20-1 and TRBJ2-1, with 11 bases fitting TRBD2. The CDR3 contains 14 residues. Germline V gene sequence: CDR1 DFQATT, CDR2 SNEGSKA (reference sequence). V shed 6 bases, J shed 3 bases, and the junction held 4 bases outside the gene matches.

The sample holds many counts of this clonotype. The chain joins TRBV27 to TRBJ1-2; 7 nucleotides align to TRBD1. Germline trimming cut 5 bases from V and 2 bases from J; bases unmatched to any gene: 8. There are 15 residues in the CDR3. CDR1 and CDR2 from the germline V gene are MNHEY and SMNVEV (reference sequence). CDR3 DNA sequence: TGTGCCAGCAGTACCAGACAGGGTGGCAACTATGGCTACACCTTC. Translating it yields CASSTRQGGNYGYTF.

The chain is built from TRBV18 and TRBJ1-1; D gene unclear. The CDR3 covers 12 residues. Trimming shortened V by 3 bases and J by 1 base, and 3 bases separated the two germline ends. Germline V lookup: CDR1 KGHSH, CDR2 LQKENI. The CDR3 DNA is TGTGCCAGCTCACCGGGGAACACTGAAGCTTTCTTT. It codes for CASSPGNTEAFF.